This entry features one T cell receptor (beta chain) sequence. Its target is unknown. Profiling relied on immunoSEQ multiplex PCR, and the TCRdb table lists in-frame clones only, not all of them. In the table there are around 27,000 clones, over 80% of which are singletons. The CDR3 runs to 15 residues. Germline values: CDR1 SGHTS, CDR2 YDEGEE. The V segment lost 1 base and the J segment 4 bases; nucleotides outside the gene matches: 4. This entry belongs to a study of PD-L1 blockade in urothelial cancer. The overall study: Beginning around 2014, patients received atezolizumab, given as 1,200 mg intravenously every 3 weeks. A median approximately 140,000 T cells were found in blood samples. Study-wide results and limits: Durable-benefit patients showed greater tumor-associated blood clone expansion at 3 weeks. Below-median blood TCR clonality before treatment forecast better survival.

The sequence was collected from a man in his fifties with urothelial cancer. The chain recombines TRBV5-8 with TRBJ2-5, with 10 bases matching TRBD2. This specimen consisted of PBMCs, obtained around atezolizumab (anti-PD-L1) treatment. The CDR3 loop reads CASSLQAGGPETQYF. CDR3 DNA: TGTGCCAGCAGCTTGCAAGCGGGGGGGCCAGAGACCCAGTACTTC.